This entry is about one T cell receptor (beta chain). Its antigen is unidentified. Only CD45RO-negative cells positively selected for CCR7 counted as naive CD8 cells, so terminally differentiated effector memory CD45RA+ cells were excluded. Assay runs were performed at deep level. Each replicate PCR on the sorted subsets used 200 to 250 ng DNA (around 30,000 T cell genomes). Assay: immunoSEQ multiplex PCR; the TCRdb copy retains only in-frame clones and omits some. The sample lists some 2 million clones, around 96% occurring once. The source of the sample is a study of shared clonotypes between healthy human individuals. The wider study: Each donor's CD8 memory used one plate, CD8 naive two, each CD4 subset three. Study-wide findings and caveats: Only blood samples were collected, and tissue repertoires likely differ.

Per the germline V gene, CDR1 is SGHNT and CDR2 is YYREEE (reference sequence). The CDR3 runs 15 residues. V lost 3 bases to trimming and J lost 0 bases, with 13 bases between them. Sample: naive CD8+ T cells sorted from blood. The genes are TRBV5-4 and TRBJ2-7; D tentatively reads TRBD1 or TRBD2 (5 bases each). The source of this sequence is a man younger than 35 in good health. CDR3 nucleotide sequence: TGTGCCAGCAGCTCTGGTGGGACGGCCTCCTACGAGCAGTACTTC. This sequence encodes CASSSGGTASYEQYF.